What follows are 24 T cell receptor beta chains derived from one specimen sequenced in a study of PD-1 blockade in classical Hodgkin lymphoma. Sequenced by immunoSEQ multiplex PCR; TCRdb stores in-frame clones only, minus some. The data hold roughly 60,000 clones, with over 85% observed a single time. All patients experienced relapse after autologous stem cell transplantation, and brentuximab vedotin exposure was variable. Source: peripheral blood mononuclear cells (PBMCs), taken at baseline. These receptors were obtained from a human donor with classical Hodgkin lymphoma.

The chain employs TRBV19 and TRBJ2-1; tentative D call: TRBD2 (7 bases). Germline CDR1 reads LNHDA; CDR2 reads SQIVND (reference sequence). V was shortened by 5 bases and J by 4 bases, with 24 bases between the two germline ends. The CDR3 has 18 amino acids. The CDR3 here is CASSPQRGGVPYYNEQFF. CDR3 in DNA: TGTGCCAGTAGTCCCCAGAGGGGGGGGGTACCCTATTACAATGAGCAGTTCTTC.

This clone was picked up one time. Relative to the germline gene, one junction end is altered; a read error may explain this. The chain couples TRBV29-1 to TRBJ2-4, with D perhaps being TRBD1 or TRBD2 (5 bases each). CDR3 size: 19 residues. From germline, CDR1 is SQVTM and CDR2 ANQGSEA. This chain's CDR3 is CSVEEPGSSASSAKNIQYF. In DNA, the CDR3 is TGCAGCGTGGAAGAGCCAGGGAGTTCCGCCAGTTCAGCCAAAAACATTCAGTACTTC.

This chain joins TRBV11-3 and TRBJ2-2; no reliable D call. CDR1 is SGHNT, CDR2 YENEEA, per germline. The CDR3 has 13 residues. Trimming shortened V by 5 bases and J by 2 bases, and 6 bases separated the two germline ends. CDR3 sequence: CASSPSNTGELFF. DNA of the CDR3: TGTGCCAGCAGCCCCAGTAACACCGGGGAGCTGTTTTTT.

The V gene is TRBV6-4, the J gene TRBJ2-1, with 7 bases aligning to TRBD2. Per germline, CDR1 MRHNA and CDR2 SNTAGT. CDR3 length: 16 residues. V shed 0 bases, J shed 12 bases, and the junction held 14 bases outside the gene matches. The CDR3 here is CASSDSTGGSGVRQFF. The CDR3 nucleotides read TGTGCCAGCAGTGACTCGACGGGGGGATCCGGAGTTAGGCAGTTCTTC.

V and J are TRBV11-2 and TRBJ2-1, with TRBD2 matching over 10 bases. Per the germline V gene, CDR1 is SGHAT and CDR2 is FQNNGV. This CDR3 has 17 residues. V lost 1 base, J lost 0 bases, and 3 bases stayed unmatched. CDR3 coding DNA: TGTGCCAGCAGCTTAGCTAGCGGGAGCTCCTCCTACAATGAGCAGTTCTTC. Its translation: CASSLASGSSSYNEQFF.

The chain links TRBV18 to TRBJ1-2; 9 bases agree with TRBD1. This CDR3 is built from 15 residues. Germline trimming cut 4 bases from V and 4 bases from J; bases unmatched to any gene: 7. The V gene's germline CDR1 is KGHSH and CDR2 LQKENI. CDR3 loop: CASSLTGGESYGYTF. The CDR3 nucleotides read TGTGCCAGCTCACTCACAGGGGGCGAGTCCTATGGCTACACCTTC.

The CDR3 spells CASYEGTNTEAFF. Written as DNA, the CDR3 is TGTGCCAGCTACGAAGGGACTAACACTGAAGCTTTCTTT. V usage is TRBV6-1 and J usage is TRBJ1-1; possible D gene TRBD1, 5 bases. CDR3 size: 13 residues. Germline V gives CDR1 MNHNS, CDR2 SASEGT. Trimming cost V 8 bases and J 2 bases, with 12 bases left between them.

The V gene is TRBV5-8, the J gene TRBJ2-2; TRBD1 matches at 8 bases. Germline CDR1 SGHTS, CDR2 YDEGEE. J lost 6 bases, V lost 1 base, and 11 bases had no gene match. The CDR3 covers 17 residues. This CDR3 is CASSLFQDREVAGELFF. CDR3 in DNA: TGTGCCAGCAGCTTGTTTCAGGACAGGGAAGTAGCCGGGGAGCTGTTTTTT.

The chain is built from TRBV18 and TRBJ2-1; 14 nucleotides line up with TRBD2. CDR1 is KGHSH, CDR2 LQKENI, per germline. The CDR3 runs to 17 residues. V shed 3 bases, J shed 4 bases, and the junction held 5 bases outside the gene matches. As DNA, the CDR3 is TGTGCCAGCTCACCGAGACTAGCGGGGGGGCCGTACAATGAGCAGTTCTTC. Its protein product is CASSPRLAGGPYNEQFF.

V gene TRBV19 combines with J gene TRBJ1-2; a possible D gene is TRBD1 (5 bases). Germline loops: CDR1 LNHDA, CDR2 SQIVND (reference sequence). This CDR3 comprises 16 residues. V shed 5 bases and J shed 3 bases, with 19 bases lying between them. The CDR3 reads CASSSRRSGGDYGYTF. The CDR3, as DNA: TGTGCCAGTAGTTCGCGCCGGTCCGGAGGGGACTATGGCTACACCTTC.

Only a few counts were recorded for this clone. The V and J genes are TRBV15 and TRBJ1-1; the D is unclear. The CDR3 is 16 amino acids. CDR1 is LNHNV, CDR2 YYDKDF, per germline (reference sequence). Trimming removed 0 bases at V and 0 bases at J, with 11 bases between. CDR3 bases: TGTGCCACCAGCAGAGATTCGGCAGTATTGAACACTGAAGCTTTCTTT. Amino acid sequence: CATSRDSAVLNTEAFF.

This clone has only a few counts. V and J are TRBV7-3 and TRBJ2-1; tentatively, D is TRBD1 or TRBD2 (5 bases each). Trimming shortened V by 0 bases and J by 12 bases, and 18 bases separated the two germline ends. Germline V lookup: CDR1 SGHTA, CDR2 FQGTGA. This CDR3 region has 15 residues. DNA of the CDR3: TGTGCCAGCAGCTTAACGGGTGCCGAAGGGGCGGGGCAGTTCTTC. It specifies CASSLTGAEGAGQFF.

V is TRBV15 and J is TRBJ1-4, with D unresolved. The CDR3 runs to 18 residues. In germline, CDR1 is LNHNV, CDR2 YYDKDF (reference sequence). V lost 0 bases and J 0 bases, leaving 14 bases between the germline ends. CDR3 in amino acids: CATSRDPSPRATNEKLFF. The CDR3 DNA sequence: TGTGCCACCAGCAGAGATCCTTCCCCCCGTGCAACTAATGAAAAACTGTTTTTT. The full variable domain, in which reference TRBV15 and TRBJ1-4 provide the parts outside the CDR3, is DAMVIQNPRYQVTQFGKPVTLSCSQTLNHNVMYWYQQKSSQAPKLLFHYYDKDFNNEADTPDNFQSRRPNTSFCFLDIRSPGLGDTAMYLCATSRDPSPRATNEKLFFGSGTQLSVL.

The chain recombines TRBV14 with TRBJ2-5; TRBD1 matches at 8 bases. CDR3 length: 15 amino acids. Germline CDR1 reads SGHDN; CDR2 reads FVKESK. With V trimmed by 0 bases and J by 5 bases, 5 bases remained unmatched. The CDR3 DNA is TGTGCCAGCAGCCAAGATAGGACAGGGAGGGAGACCCAGTACTTC. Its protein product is CASSQDRTGRETQYF.

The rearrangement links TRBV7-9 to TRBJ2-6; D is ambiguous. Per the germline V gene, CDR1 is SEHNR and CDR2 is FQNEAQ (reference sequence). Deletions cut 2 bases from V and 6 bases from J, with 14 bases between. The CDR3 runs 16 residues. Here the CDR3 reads CASSLSLILEANVLTF. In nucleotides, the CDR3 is TGTGCCAGCAGCTTAAGTTTGATACTCGAGGCCAACGTCCTGACTTTC.

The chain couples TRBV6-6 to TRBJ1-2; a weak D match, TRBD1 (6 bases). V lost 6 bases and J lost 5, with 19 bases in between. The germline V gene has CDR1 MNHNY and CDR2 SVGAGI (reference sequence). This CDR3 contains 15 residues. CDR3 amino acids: CASSTTPQGMYGYTF. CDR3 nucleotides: TGTGCCAGCAGCACTACGCCACAGGGAATGTATGGCTACACCTTC.

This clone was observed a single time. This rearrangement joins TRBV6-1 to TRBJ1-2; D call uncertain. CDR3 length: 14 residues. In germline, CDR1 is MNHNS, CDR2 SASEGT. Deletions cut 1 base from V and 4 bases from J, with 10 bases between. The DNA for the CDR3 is TGTGCCAGCAGTGAAGTTATTGGACTCTATGGCTACACCTTC. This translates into CASSEVIGLYGYTF.

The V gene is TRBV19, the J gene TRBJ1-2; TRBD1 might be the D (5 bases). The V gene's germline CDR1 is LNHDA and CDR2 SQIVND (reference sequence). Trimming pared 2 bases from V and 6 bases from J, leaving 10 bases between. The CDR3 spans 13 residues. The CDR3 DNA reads TGTGCCAGTAGTATATCAGGGCTTGATGGCTACACCTTC. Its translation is CASSISGLDGYTF.

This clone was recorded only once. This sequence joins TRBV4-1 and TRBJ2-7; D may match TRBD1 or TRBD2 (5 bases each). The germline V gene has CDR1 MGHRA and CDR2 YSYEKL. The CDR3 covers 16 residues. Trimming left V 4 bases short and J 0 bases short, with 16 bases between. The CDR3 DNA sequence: TGCGCCAGCAGCCTTGGACCGGGACCCAGCTCCTACGAGCAGTACTTC. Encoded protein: CASSLGPGPSSYEQYF.

This chain's CDR3 is CASRKLAGDTDTQYF. CDR3 DNA sequence: TGTGCCAGCAGGAAACTAGCGGGAGATACAGATACGCAGTATTTT. The chain uses TRBV6-6 and TRBJ2-3, with 11 nucleotides matching TRBD2. V shed 6 bases and J 3 bases; nucleotides not matched to a gene: 5. The CDR3 consists of 15 residues. Germline CDR1 is MNHNY and CDR2 is SVGAGI (reference sequence).

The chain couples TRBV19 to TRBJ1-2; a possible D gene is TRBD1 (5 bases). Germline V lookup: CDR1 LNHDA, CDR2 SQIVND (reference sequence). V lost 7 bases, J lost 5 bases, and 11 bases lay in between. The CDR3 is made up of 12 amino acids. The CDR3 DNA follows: TGTGCCAGTACCCCCGGGGGATATGGCTACACCTTC. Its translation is CASTPGGYGYTF.

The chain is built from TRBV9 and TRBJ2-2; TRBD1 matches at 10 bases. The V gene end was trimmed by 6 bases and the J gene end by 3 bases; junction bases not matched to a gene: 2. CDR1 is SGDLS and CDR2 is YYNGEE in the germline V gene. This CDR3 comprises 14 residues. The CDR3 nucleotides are TGTGCCAGCAAGGGGACAGGGGACACCGGGGAGCTGTTTTTT. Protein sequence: CASKGTGDTGELFF.

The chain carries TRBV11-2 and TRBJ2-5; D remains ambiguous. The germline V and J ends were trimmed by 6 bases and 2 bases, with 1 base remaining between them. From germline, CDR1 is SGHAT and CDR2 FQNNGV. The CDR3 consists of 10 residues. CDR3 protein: CASSQETQYF. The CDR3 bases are TGTGCCAGCAGTCAAGAGACCCAGTACTTC.

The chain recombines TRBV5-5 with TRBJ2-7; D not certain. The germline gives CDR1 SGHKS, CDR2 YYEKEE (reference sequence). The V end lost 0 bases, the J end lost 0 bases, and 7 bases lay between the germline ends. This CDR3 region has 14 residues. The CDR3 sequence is CASSLEGSSYEQYF. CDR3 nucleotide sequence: TGTGCCAGCAGCTTGGAAGGCAGCTCCTACGAGCAGTACTTC.